This T cell receptor beta chain was captured in a study of identical twins. Each donor was a healthy Caucasian. TCRdb ran MiXCR on the 5' RACE reads and lists one entry per CDR3 protein. The sample lists 300,000 or so distinct CDR3 sequences; 7.5% to 9.5% were seen once. In its sample, this clonotype was seen a few times. The sample was also reused in another study, on yellow fever vaccine responses in identical twins. From that study: On the reported evidence, twins' vaccine T cell responses seemed partly convergent and partly personalized.

Sample: CD8+ T cells sorted from blood. The clonotype comes from a woman aged 18-35 years in good health.

The CDR3 region has the DNA TGTGCCATCAGTGGGGCCGGGCTAGCGGGAGTCCCCGGGGAGCTGTTTTTT. It specifies CAISGAGLAGVPGELFF. The chain employs TRBV10-3 and TRBJ2-2; TRBD2 agrees at 10 bases. This CDR3 comprises 17 residues. The V segment lost 4 bases and the J segment 6 bases; nucleotides outside the gene matches: 11. Germline loops: CDR1 ENHRY, CDR2 SYGVKD.